Below, one TCR beta chain is given with its context. It lacks a known antigen. Per-nucleotide qualities are absent, and no much larger clonotype sits a single base away. Collaborating institutions collected whole blood in K2EDTA tubes following their own protocols. For TCRbeta analysis, collaborators shipped samples as frozen whole blood, isolated PBMCs, or DNA extracted from either of those sample types. TCRbeta CDR3 regions were amplified from genomic DNA using the immunoSEQ Assay, a bias-controlled multiplex PCR. The study's own analysis went as follows. Nucleated cell counts per sample were estimated from amplification of reference gene primers within the assay. To quantify the absolute abundance of each unique TCRbeta CDR3 rearrangement, sequence reads were collapsed and filtered. Productive Simpson clonality was computed per sample as the square root of Simpson's diversity index over productive rearrangements. TCRdb re-hosts the immuneACCESS table, in-frame sequences only. Its copies lack some clones; in the studies checked, an unresolved V gene accounts for under half of them, and the cause for the rest is not known. V and J calls and clone size are those listed in that table; D and trimming were worked out from the DNA. Counted in this sample were about 65,000 clones; 75% to 85% of them appeared once. Of the sample, 32% falls within the top ten clones.

The data originate from a study of blood T cell repertoires in COVID-19 (dated by TCRdb to the early 2020s). About the investigation overall: The collaborator samples originated in the United States, Italy and Spain and spanned the acute and convalescent phases of COVID-19. The prospective study material was composed of cDNA or gDNA derived from T cells, B-cell-depleted T cells, or PBMCs. The dataset comprised deeply sampled blood TCRbeta repertoires from subjects exposed to, actively infected with, or recovered from COVID-19. The repertoires were made available in a free public database intended to serve as a resource for research on the immune response to SARS-CoV-2. The samples were drawn from the first 160 participants of the ongoing ImmuneRACE study and from more than 1,000 subjects provided by 6 global collaborators. The sample metadata nearly always contained a de-identified subject ID, COVID-19 status, age in years and sex. HLA class I and class II types, where available, came from metadata supplied by the sample provider rather than from assay-based typing.

Study-wide findings and limitations: How much clinical and demographic metadata was included differed by source and by participant, and the metadata was provided uncurated.

From the cysteine through the phenylalanine, the CDR3 covers 17 amino acids. CDR3 DNA only is kept here, 51 bases in frame from base 1. The junction shows trimming of 1 base on V and 6 bases on J, and the gene matches do not reach 9 bases of it. In the germline V gene, CDR1 corresponds to LGHNA and CDR2 to YNFKEQ. The source of this sequence is a human donor in a cohort sampled during active COVID-19. The sequencing sample was made of peripheral blood. This chain is built from TRBV4-2 and TRBJ2-4, with 10 central nucleotides matching TRBD2. The CDR3: CASSQAGAGGAGNIQYF. The sequenced DNA is TGTGCCAGCAGCCAAGCGGGAGCGGGGGGGGCAGGAAACATTCAGTACTTC.